This entry lists 11 T cell receptor beta chains sequenced from one sample in a study of cytomegalovirus exposure and HLA in healthy donors. PCR used 60 Vbeta primers and 13 Jbeta primers. The data were produced by immunoSEQ multiplex PCR, yet TCRdb's version contains in-frame clones alone and is incomplete. The table records 80,000 to 100,000 clones, 70% to 75% of them present only once. The sequenced sample was PBMCs. These receptors all stem from a man aged 35-49 years in good health and CMV-seronegative.

This sequence joins TRBV4-3 and TRBJ2-5, with TRBD2 matching over 11 bases. The DNA matches TRBJ2-7 better at its end, which makes the J call doubtful. Germline CDR1 and CDR2: LGHNA and YSLEER. This CDR3 has 15 amino acids. This CDR3 reads CASSQAGTSGYEQYF. CDR3 bases: TGCGCCAGCAGCCAGGCCGGGACTAGCGGCTACGAGCAGTACTTC.

The chain couples TRBV4-1 to TRBJ2-5; 8 bases line up with TRBD1. The V segment lost 4 bases and the J segment 4 bases; nucleotides outside the gene matches: 5. The CDR3 sequence is 14 residues long. CDR1 is MGHRA, CDR2 YSYEKL, per germline. The CDR3 here is CASSLPGTGETQYF. The CDR3, as DNA: TGCGCCAGCAGCCTACCCGGGACAGGAGAGACCCAGTACTTC.

This clone was recorded only once. This sequence joins TRBV2 and TRBJ2-5, with a possible D match to TRBD2 (6 bases). The V end was cut by 6 bases, the J end by 5 bases, with 16 bases between. CDR1 SNHLY and CDR2 FYNNEI come from the germline V gene. The CDR3 consists of 14 residues. The CDR3 bases are TGTGCCAGCAGGCAGAGACTAGATCTCGAGACCCAGTACTTC. Translated: CASRQRLDLETQYF.

J is TRBJ2-2 and V is TRBV6-5; D gene uncertain. Germline loops: CDR1 MNHEY, CDR2 SVGAGI. V was clipped by 7 bases and J by 4 bases, with 16 bases between them. CDR3 size: 15 residues. Here the CDR3 reads CASTPLGLGTGELFF. CDR3 sequence (DNA): TGTGCCAGCACCCCCCTGGGCCTTGGCACCGGGGAGCTGTTTTTT.

The sample holds one count of this clone. The V call is TRBV28, the J call TRBJ1-1, with no clear D. Germline values: CDR1 MDHEN, CDR2 SYDVKM. Trimming removed 3 bases at V and 3 bases at J, with 11 bases between. This CDR3 has 14 amino acids. CDR3: CASSLRQRDTEAFF. Written as DNA, the CDR3 is TGTGCCAGCAGTTTGCGGCAACGGGACACTGAAGCTTTCTTT.

This chain links TRBV10-3 with TRBJ1-6; maybe TRBD1 (6 bases). V lost 8 bases to trimming and J lost 5 bases, with 10 bases between them. The CDR3 extends over 13 amino acids. In germline, CDR1 is ENHRY, CDR2 SYGVKD. The CDR3 nucleotides read TGTGCCATCCGAGGACAGAATAATTCACCCCTCCACTTT. It is translated as CAIRGQNNSPLHF.

The genes are TRBV6-1 and TRBJ1-3, with D possibly being TRBD1 (5 bases). This CDR3 contains 15 residues. The germline V gene has CDR1 MNHNS and CDR2 SASEGT. Trimming stripped 4 bases from V and 1 base from J, with 11 bases between. The CDR3 sequence: CASSVDQGSGNTIYF. The CDR3 DNA follows: TGTGCCAGCAGTGTCGATCAGGGTTCTGGAAACACCATATATTTT.

The chain couples TRBV10-2 to TRBJ2-2, with 7 bases that match TRBD2. Trimming at V came to 6 bases and at J to 2 bases, leaving 9 bases not matched to a gene. The CDR3 runs 16 residues. The V gene's germline CDR1 is WSHSY and CDR2 SAAADI. DNA for the CDR3: TGCGCCAGCAGGAGCCGGGACTACCCTAACACCGGGGAGCTGTTTTTT. It specifies CASRSRDYPNTGELFF.

The chain is built from TRBV9 and TRBJ2-1; TRBD2 matches at 13 bases. Germline V CDR1 and CDR2: SGDLS, YYNGEE. The ends lost 3 bases at V and 6 bases at J; junction bases unmatched: 6. The CDR3 has 16 amino acids. CDR3 amino acids: CASSATSGGAGNEQFF. The DNA for the CDR3 is TGTGCCAGCAGCGCAACTAGCGGGGGGGCTGGCAATGAGCAGTTCTTC.

The rearrangement joins TRBV19 to TRBJ2-7, with 10 bases lining up with TRBD1. V dropped 5 bases and J dropped 3; count of bases not matched to a gene: 4. The CDR3 length is 14 residues. Germline V gene sequence: CDR1 LNHDA, CDR2 SQIVND (reference sequence). The CDR3 DNA reads TGTGCCAGTAGTCCCCGGGACAGGGGCTACGAGCAGTACTTC. The encoded protein is CASSPRDRGYEQYF.

The sample holds one count of this clone. The chain recombines TRBV6-1 with TRBJ2-7; 13 bases are a match to TRBD2. This CDR3 spans 18 amino acids. V was pared by 2 bases and J by 3 bases, with 10 bases of the junction left unmatched. Germline loops: CDR1 MNHNS, CDR2 SASEGT. CDR3 protein: CASSERVTTSGGVYEQYF. The CDR3 bases are TGTGCCAGCAGTGAAAGGGTGACAACTAGCGGGGGGGTCTACGAGCAGTACTTC.